At least ten counts were recorded for the clone carrying this T cell receptor beta chain. Each CDR3 protein gets one entry after TCRdb re-called the reads with MiXCR. The repertoire includes roughly 250,000 distinct CDR3 sequences, less than 35% of them detected once, and roughly 7.3% sits in the top ten. The record originates from a study of kidney transplant recipient with SARS-CoV-2 infection. The CDR3 contains 13 residues. The V segment lost 3 bases and the J segment 7 bases; nucleotides outside the gene matches: 2. Per germline, CDR1 SEHNR and CDR2 FQNEAQ (reference sequence). The receptor's source is a male patient in his 30s who had COVID-19 and was a kidney transplant recipient. Some T cells may have originated in the graft donor. The chain recombines TRBV7-9 with TRBJ1-4; 7 nucleotides agree with TRBD1. This sample comprised a blood sample, obtained at baseline and on approximately day 120 from a kidney transplant recipient. The CDR3 DNA follows: TGTGCCAGCAGCTTCCGACAGGGTGAAAAACTGTTTTTT. Residues: CASSFRQGEKLFF.